This T cell receptor beta chain was captured by sequencing in a study of cytomegalovirus exposure and HLA in healthy donors. CDR3 size: 12 residues. V was cut by 4 bases and J by 2 bases, with 6 bases left in between. Germline V CDR1 and CDR2: SNHLY, FYNNEI. With 60 Vbeta and 13 Jbeta primers, the PCR was carried out. Clones were sequenced by immunoSEQ multiplex PCR, and TCRdb holds only the in-frame ones, with some missing. The data hold around 140,000 clones, with 65% to 85% observed a single time. Sequencing input: PBMCs. The receptor comes from a male donor in good health and CMV-seronegative. V is TRBV2 and J is TRBJ2-7; D gene ambiguous. The CDR3 is CASSAPPYEQYF. In DNA, the CDR3 is TGTGCCAGCAGTGCCCCTCCCTACGAGCAGTACTTC.